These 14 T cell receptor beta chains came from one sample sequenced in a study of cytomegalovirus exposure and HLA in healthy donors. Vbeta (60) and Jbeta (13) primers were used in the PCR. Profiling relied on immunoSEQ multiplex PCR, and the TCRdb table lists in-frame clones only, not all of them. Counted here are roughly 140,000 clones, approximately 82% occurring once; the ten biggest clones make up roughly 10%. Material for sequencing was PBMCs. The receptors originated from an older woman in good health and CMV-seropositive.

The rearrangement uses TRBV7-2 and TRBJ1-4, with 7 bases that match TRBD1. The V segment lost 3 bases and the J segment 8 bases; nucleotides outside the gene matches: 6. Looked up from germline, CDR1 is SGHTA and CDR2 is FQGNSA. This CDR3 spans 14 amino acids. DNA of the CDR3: TGTGCCAGCAGCTTGAGGACAGGTTACGAAAAACTGTTTTTT. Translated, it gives CASSLRTGYEKLFF.

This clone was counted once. For the CDR3, the DNA is TGTGCCAGCACCGCGGTCGGAGAGCCCCAGCATTTT. Translation: CASTAVGEPQHF. The V call is TRBV28, the J call TRBJ1-5; no firm D call. Trimming took off 7 bases at V and 8 bases at J, with 12 bases between the two ends. Germline V CDR1 and CDR2: MDHEN, SYDVKM. The CDR3 contains 12 residues.

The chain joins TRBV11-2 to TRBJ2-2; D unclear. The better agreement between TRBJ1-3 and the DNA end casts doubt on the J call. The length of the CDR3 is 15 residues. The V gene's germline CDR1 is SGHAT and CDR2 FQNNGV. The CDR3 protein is CASSLGLGGGNTIYF. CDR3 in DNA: TGTGCCAGCAGCTTAGGGCTCGGAGGTGGAAACACCATATATTTT.

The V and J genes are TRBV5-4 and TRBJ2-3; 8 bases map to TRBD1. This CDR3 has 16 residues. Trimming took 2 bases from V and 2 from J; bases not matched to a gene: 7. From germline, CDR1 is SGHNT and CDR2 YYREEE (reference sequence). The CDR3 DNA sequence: TGTGCCAGCAGCTTACAGGGACAGGCTCCCACAGATACGCAGTATTTT. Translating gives CASSLQGQAPTDTQYF.

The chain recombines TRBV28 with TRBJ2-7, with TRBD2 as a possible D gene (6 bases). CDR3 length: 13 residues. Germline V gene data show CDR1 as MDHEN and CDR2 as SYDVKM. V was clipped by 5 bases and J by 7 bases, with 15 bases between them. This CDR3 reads CASSLPTRSEQYF. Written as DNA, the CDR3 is TGTGCCAGCAGTCTTCCGACTAGATCAGAGCAGTACTTC.

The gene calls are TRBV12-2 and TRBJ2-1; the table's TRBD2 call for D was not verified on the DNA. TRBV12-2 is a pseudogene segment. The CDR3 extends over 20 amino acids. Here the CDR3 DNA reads TGTGCAAGTCGCTTAGCCGGACAGGGATCCTCTAGCGGGGGCTACAATGAGCAGTTCTTC. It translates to CASRLAGQGSSSGGYNEQFF.

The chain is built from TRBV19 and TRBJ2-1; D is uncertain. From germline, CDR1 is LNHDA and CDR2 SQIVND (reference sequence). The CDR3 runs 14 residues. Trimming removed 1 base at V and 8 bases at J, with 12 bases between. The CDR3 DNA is TGTGCCAGTAGTATAGGTGATAGTCTGGATGAGCAGTTCTTC. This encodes CASSIGDSLDEQFF.

The CDR3 here is CASSGTALNTEAFF. The CDR3 bases are TGTGCCAGCAGTGGGACAGCCCTGAACACTGAAGCTTTCTTT. The rearrangement joins TRBV2 to TRBJ1-1; TRBD1 is a possible D gene (6 bases). Germline V gene lookup returns CDR1 SNHLY and CDR2 FYNNEI. The CDR3 length is 14 residues. V lost 4 bases and J lost 0, with 9 bases in between.

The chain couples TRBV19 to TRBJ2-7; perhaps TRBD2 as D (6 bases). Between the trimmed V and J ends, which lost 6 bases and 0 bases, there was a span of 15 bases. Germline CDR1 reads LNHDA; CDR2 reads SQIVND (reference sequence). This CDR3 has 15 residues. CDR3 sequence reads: CASRFRDGSSYEQYF. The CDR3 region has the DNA TGTGCCAGTAGATTCCGGGACGGGAGCTCCTACGAGCAGTACTTC.

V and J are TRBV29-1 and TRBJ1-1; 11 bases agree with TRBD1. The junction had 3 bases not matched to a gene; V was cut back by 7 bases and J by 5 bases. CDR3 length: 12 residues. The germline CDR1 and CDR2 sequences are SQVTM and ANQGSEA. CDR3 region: CSGTGGFTEAFF. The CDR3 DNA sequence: TGCAGCGGGACAGGGGGCTTTACTGAAGCTTTCTTT. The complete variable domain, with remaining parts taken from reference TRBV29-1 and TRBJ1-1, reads SAVISQKPSRDICQRGTSLTIQCQVDSQVTMMFWYRQQPGQSLTLIATANQGSEATYESGFVIDKFPISRPNLTFSTLTVSNMSPEDSSIYLCSGTGGFTEAFFGQGTRLTVV.

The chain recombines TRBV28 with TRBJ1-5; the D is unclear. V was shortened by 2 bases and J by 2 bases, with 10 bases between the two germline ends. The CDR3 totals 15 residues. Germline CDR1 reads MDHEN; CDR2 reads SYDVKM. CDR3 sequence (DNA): TGTGCCAGCAGTTTAATCAGGTCGGGCAATCAGCCCCAGCATTTT. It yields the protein CASSLIRSGNQPQHF.

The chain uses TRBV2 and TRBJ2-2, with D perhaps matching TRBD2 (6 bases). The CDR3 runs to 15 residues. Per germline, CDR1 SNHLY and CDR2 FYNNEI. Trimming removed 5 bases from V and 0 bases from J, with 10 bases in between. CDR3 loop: CASSLLATNTGELFF. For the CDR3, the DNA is TGTGCCAGCAGTCTACTAGCCACGAACACCGGGGAGCTGTTTTTT. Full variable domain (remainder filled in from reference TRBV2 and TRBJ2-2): EPEVTQTPSHQVTQMGQEVILRCVPISNHLYFYWYRQILGQKVEFLVSFYNNEISEKSEIFDDQFSVERPDGSNFTLKIRSTKLEDSAMYFCASSLLATNTGELFFGEGSRLTVL.

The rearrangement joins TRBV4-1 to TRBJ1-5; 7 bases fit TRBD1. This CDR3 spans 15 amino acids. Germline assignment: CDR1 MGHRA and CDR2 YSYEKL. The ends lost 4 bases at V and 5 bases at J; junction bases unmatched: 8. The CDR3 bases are TGCGCCAGCAGCCCCCCGGGACAGACCTATCAGCCCCAGCATTTT. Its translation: CASSPPGQTYQPQHF.

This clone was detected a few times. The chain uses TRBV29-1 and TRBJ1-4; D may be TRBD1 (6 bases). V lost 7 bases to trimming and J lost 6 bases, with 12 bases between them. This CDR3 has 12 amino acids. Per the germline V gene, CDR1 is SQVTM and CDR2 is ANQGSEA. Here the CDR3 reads CSANYRDEKLFF. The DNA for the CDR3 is TGCAGCGCCAACTACAGGGATGAAAAACTGTTTTTT.